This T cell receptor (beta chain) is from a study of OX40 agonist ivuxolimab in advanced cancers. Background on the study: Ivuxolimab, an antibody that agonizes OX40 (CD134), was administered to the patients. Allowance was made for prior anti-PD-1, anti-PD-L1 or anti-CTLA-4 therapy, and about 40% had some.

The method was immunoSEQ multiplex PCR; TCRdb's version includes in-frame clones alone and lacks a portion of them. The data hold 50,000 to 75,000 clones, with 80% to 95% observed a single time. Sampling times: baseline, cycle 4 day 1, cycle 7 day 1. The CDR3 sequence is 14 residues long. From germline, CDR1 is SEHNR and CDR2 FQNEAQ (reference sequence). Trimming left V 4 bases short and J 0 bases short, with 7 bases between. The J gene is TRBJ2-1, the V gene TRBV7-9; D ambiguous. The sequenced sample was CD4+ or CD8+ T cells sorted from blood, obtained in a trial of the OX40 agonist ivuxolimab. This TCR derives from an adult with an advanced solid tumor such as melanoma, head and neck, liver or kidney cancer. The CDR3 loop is CASSSASSYNEQFF. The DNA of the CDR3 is TGTGCCAGCAGCTCCGCGAGCTCCTACAATGAGCAGTTCTTC.